Presented here are 22 T cell receptor beta chains from one specimen sequenced in a study of blood T cell repertoires in COVID-19 (dated by TCRdb to the early 2020s). Libraries came from the immunoSEQ multiplex PCR assay. TCRdb carries this immuneACCESS record with in-frame sequences only. Its versions omit some clonotypes, under half of them owing to an unresolved V gene in the studies checked, with the rest unexplained. The table for this sample lists under 200,000 clones; more than 70% of them were counted only once. Around a fifth of the sample is taken by the ten largest. The specimen was peripheral blood. Receptors were obtained from a woman aged 70-85 years who had recovered from COVID-19.

The CDR3 region is CASSQGGRNSPLHF. DNA of the CDR3: TGTGCCAGCAGCCAGGGGGGGCGGAATTCACCCCTCCACTTT. The chain recombines TRBV3-1 (or the pseudogene TRBV3-2) with TRBJ1-6; tentatively, D is TRBD1 (6 bases). CDR1 is LGHDT and CDR2 is YNNKEL in the germline V gene (reference sequence). This CDR3 spans 14 amino acids. V lost 3 bases, J lost 7 bases, and 10 bases lay in between.

The rearrangement joins TRBV30 to TRBJ1-4; 7 positions agree with TRBD1. Germline V gene lookup returns CDR1 GTSNPN and CDR2 SVGIG (reference sequence). V was pared by 0 bases and J by 4 bases, with 8 bases of the junction left unmatched. There are 16 residues in the CDR3. The CDR3 sequence: CAWSVLSGQYNEKLFF. CDR3 DNA sequence: TGTGCCTGGAGTGTACTCTCGGGACAGTATAATGAAAAACTGTTTTTT.

The rearrangement joins TRBV18 to TRBJ1-2; no definite D call. Germline V gene data show CDR1 as KGHSH and CDR2 as LQKENI. The CDR3 loop spans 16 amino acids. Trimming took 3 bases from V and 0 from J, leaving 14 bases between them. The CDR3 DNA reads TGTGCCAGCTCACCCCCCCCGCGAGGCCCTAACTATGGCTACACCTTC. This codes for CASSPPPRGPNYGYTF.

The rearrangement joins TRBV30 to TRBJ1-3; 7 bases agree with TRBD1. The CDR3 consists of 13 residues. After removal of 4 bases from V and 0 bases from J, the junction contained 0 bases not matched to a gene. Germline values: CDR1 GTSNPN, CDR2 SVGIG (reference sequence). The CDR3 DNA sequence: TGTGCCTGGAAGGGGGCCTCTGGAAACACCATATATTTT. Translation: CAWKGASGNTIYF.

The chain is built from TRBV9 and TRBJ2-5, with TRBD2 identical over 8 bases. The junction had 9 bases not matched to a gene; V was cut back by 4 bases and J by 4 bases. Germline V gene data show CDR1 as SGDLS and CDR2 as YYNGEE. The CDR3 spans 15 residues. The CDR3 DNA is TGTGCCAGCAGCCCGGGGGGGGTGGGGCCAGAGACCCAGTACTTC. Residues: CASSPGGVGPETQYF. The variable domain in full, with the rest retrieved from reference TRBV9 and TRBJ2-5, is DSGVTQTPKHLITATGQRVTLRCSPRSGDLSVYWYQQSLDQGLQFLIQYYNGEERAKGNILERFSAQQFPDLHSELNLSSLELGDSALYFCASSPGGVGPETQYFGPGTRLLVL.

J is TRBJ1-4 and V is TRBV6-6; 10 bases are shared with TRBD1. After removal of 2 bases from V and 6 bases from J, the junction contained 3 bases not matched to a gene. This CDR3 is 15 amino acids long. Germline CDR1 is MNHNY and CDR2 is SVGAGI (reference sequence). CDR3 bases: TGTGCCAGCAGTTACCCCGGGACAGGGGATGAAAAACTGTTTTTT. Protein sequence: CASSYPGTGDEKLFF.

The chain links TRBV18 to TRBJ1-4, with unresolved D. The V gene's germline CDR1 is KGHSH and CDR2 LQKENI. CDR3 length: 14 amino acids. Trimming took 3 bases from V and 5 from J, leaving 10 bases between them. The CDR3 is CASSPGSPNEKLFF. The CDR3 nucleotides read TGTGCCAGCTCACCTGGGAGTCCAAATGAAAAACTGTTTTTT.

J is TRBJ2-1 and V is TRBV28, with D unclear. The CDR3 runs to 10 residues. Germline V lookup: CDR1 MDHEN, CDR2 SYDVKM. V shed 8 bases and J shed 12 bases, with 11 bases lying between them. This chain's CDR3 is CASGLPRQFF. The CDR3 DNA is TGTGCCAGCGGCCTCCCTCGGCAGTTCTTC.

This clone was detected once. This sequence joins TRBV5-1 and TRBJ1-2, with D unresolved. CDR3 length: 14 residues. Germline values: CDR1 SGHRS, CDR2 YFSETQ. Trimming removed 4 bases from V and 0 bases from J, with 10 bases in between. DNA of the CDR3: TGCGCCAGCAGCCCGGACGGGGCTAACTATGGCTACACCTTC. This gives the protein CASSPDGANYGYTF.

This chain connects TRBV7-3 to TRBJ2-7; 7 nucleotides line up with TRBD1. This CDR3 comprises 13 residues. Germline V gives CDR1 SGHTA, CDR2 FQGTGA. Losses at the gene ends were 4 bases for V and 6 bases for J; bases not matched to a gene: 6. The CDR3 is CASSSGQSREQYF. CDR3 DNA sequence: TGTGCCAGCAGCTCGGGACAGTCGCGCGAGCAGTACTTC.

In nucleotides, the CDR3 is TGTGCCAGCAGCTCCGGGGTAGCGGGAGACGAGCAGTACTTC. Translating gives CASSSGVAGDEQYF. J is TRBJ2-7 and V is TRBV7-3, with 9 positions matching TRBD2. The length of the CDR3 is 14 residues. Unmatched junction bases numbered 6, after V lost 4 bases and J lost 5 bases. Germline-derived CDR1 and CDR2 are SGHTA and FQGTGA.

The V gene is TRBV6-5, the J gene TRBJ2-3; no reliable D call. The ends were cut back, 2 bases at V and 3 bases at J, with 6 bases in the middle. There are 13 residues in the CDR3. The germline V gene encodes CDR1 MNHEY and CDR2 SVGAGI. CDR3 DNA sequence: TGTGCCAGCAGTTACGTACTGACAGATACGCAGTATTTT. It yields the protein CASSYVLTDTQYF.

This chain links TRBV2 with TRBJ2-7; TRBD2 agrees at 10 bases. The CDR3 length is 16 residues. The V segment lost 4 bases and the J segment 3 bases; nucleotides outside the gene matches: 9. The germline gives CDR1 SNHLY, CDR2 FYNNEI. The DNA of the CDR3 is TGTGCCAGCAGTGGGCTAGCGGGAGCCGGGGGCTACGAGCAGTACTTC. It encodes CASSGLAGAGGYEQYF.

The V call is TRBV6-5, the J call TRBJ1-2; D possibly corresponds to TRBD1 (6 bases). Trimming took 7 bases from V and 6 from J, leaving 12 bases between them. Germline V lookup: CDR1 MNHEY, CDR2 SVGAGI. The CDR3 totals 12 residues. CDR3 region: CASNGGGHGYTF. The DNA of the CDR3 is TGTGCCAGCAACGGGGGGGGGCATGGCTACACCTTC.

The chain's CDR3 is CASSPRTGGVAFF. The CDR3 coding sequence is TGTGCCAGCAGCCCTCGGACAGGGGGCGTGGCTTTCTTT. The rearrangement uses TRBV7-3 and TRBJ1-1; TRBD1 matches at 11 bases. The CDR3 has 13 residues. Germline loops: CDR1 SGHTA, CDR2 FQGTGA. Trimming took 5 bases from V and 11 from J; bases not matched to a gene: 7.

This sequence joins TRBV28 and TRBJ2-3; TRBD1 matches at 8 bases. In germline, CDR1 is MDHEN, CDR2 SYDVKM. J lost 5 bases, V lost 6 bases, and 7 bases had no gene match. The CDR3 is 14 amino acids. The CDR3, as DNA: TGTGCCAGCAGGCACGACAGGGGCCGAGATACGCAGTATTTT. It codes for CASRHDRGRDTQYF.

The CDR3 loop is CASSLFREGLGSGANVLTF. The DNA of the CDR3 is TGCGCCAGCAGCTTGTTTCGGGAAGGTTTGGGCTCTGGGGCCAACGTCCTGACTTTC. The chain is built from TRBV5-1 and TRBJ2-6; D might be TRBD2 (5 bases). The CDR3 spans 19 residues. CDR1 is SGHRS, CDR2 YFSETQ, per germline. V was pared by 1 base and J by 0 bases, with 17 bases between.

The chain recombines TRBV19 with TRBJ1-2, with D perhaps matching TRBD1 (5 bases). The germline V gene has CDR1 LNHDA and CDR2 SQIVND (reference sequence). V was pared by 5 bases and J by 0 bases, with 16 bases between. The CDR3 length is 16 residues. Here the CDR3 reads CASSLRQFPTNYGYTF. The CDR3 nucleotides are TGTGCCAGTAGTCTCAGACAGTTTCCTACTAACTATGGCTACACCTTC.

This clone was detected many times. The V call is TRBV19, the J call TRBJ2-2, with 8 bases matching TRBD2. Germline V gene data show CDR1 as LNHDA and CDR2 as SQIVND (reference sequence). With 6 bases clipped from V and 2 bases from J, the junction kept 5 bases outside the gene matches. This CDR3 region has 15 residues. CDR3 DNA sequence: TGTGCCAGTAGCCGGAGCGGGGGAAACACCGGGGAGCTGTTTTTT. Translation: CASSRSGGNTGELFF. The whole variable domain, remainder taken from reference TRBV19 and TRBJ2-2, is DGGITQSPKYLFRKEGQNVTLSCEQNLNHDAMYWYRQDPGQGLRLIYYSQIVNDFQKGDIAEGYSVSREKKESFPLTVTSAQKNPTAFYLCASSRSGGNTGELFFGEGSRLTVL.

This clone was observed a single time. The chain uses TRBV9 and TRBJ1-1; D possibly corresponds to TRBD1 (6 bases). CDR3 length: 14 amino acids. CDR1 and CDR2 (germline): SGDLS, YYNGEE. With 0 bases removed from V and 1 base from J, the gap between germline ends came to 7 bases. The CDR3 loop reads CASSVGQENTEAFF. DNA for the CDR3: TGTGCCAGCAGCGTAGGACAGGAGAACACTGAAGCTTTCTTT.

The rearrangement uses TRBV7-9 and TRBJ1-2; D possibly corresponds to TRBD1 (5 bases). The CDR3 has 14 amino acids. V was pared by 1 base and J by 4 bases, with 10 bases between. Germline V gene sequence: CDR1 SEHNR, CDR2 FQNEAQ (reference sequence). This chain's CDR3 is CASSLEEGIYGYTF. The CDR3 coding sequence is TGTGCCAGCAGCTTAGAGGAGGGGATCTATGGCTACACCTTC.

The rearrangement joins TRBV7-6 to TRBJ2-3, with a possible D match to TRBD2 (5 bases). This CDR3 contains 14 residues. Looked up from germline, CDR1 is SGHVS and CDR2 is FNYEAQ. V was clipped by 0 bases and J by 2 bases, with 6 bases between them. The CDR3 DNA is TGTGCCAGCAGCTTAGCGGAGGCCACAGATACGCAGTATTTT. It codes for CASSLAEATDTQYF.